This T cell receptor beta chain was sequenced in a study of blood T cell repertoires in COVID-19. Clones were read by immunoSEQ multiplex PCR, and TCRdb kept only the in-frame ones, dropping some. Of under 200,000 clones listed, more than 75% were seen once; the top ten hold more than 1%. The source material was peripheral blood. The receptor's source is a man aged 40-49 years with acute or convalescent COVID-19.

The CDR3 DNA is TGTGCCAGCACTCCAGGGGACACAGATACGCAGTATTTT. This gives the protein CASTPGDTDTQYF. The rearrangement joins TRBV6-5 to TRBJ2-3; weak D call: TRBD1 (6 bases). CDR3 length: 13 amino acids. Per the germline V gene, CDR1 is MNHEY and CDR2 is SVGAGI. Trimming pared 7 bases from V and 2 bases from J, leaving 10 bases between.